This T cell receptor (beta chain) was recovered during a study of cytomegalovirus exposure and HLA in healthy donors (TCRdb year 2017). Regarding the study in general: According to a later analysis, the 120 or so validation repertoires were produced on the same platform as the 666 repertoires of the first cohort. The study aimed to test whether cataloging public T cell receptors could reveal signatures of past pathogen exposure. Along with the approximately 670-subject first cohort, a separate validation cohort of over a hundred different subjects was used. High-throughput TCR immunosequencing, statistical association of individual TCRs with disease status, and machine learning were combined to predict cytomegalovirus infection status.

Of note for this clone: The antigen this receptor binds is unknown. Per-base qualities were not stored, and no clone one base away is much larger.

Trimming takes 2 bases from V and 0 bases from J, and the germline ends sit 9 bases apart. Reading from cysteine to phenylalanine, the CDR3 counts 14 amino acids. Only the CDR3 portion is preserved as DNA: 42 bases, with reading frame beginning at the first base. Looking up the germline V gene yields CDR1 SGDLS and CDR2 YYNGEE. The donors belonged to the validation cohort of under 150 subjects, which was separate from the 666-subject first cohort. Points the paper makes about the study in general: The study gave a list of 150 to 200 TCR beta chains associated with cytomegalovirus. A later analysis had no HLA typing for the validation cohort, so co-occurrence there was scored across all 130 or so repertoires. According to the authors, the approach could potentially be generalized to other disease states and immunological phenotypes. In vitro tests confirmed that three of the cytomegalovirus-associated TCR beta chains recognize cytomegalovirus antigens. The classifier was reported to diagnose cytomegalovirus status with high specificity and sensitivity in both the original and validation cohorts. Of the cluster scores, about 94% were above 0 in a later analysis, which found that TCRs clustered in the first cohort also tended to co-occur in the 95 to 150 validation repertoires. Across donors, most TCR sequences were observed very rarely, whereas some public TCRs were present in many individuals.

The receptor library was made with the immunoSEQ multiplex PCR assay. Per the authors' processing: To diagnose cytomegalovirus status from the catalog of TCR beta chain sequences, a statistical classification framework was built. The clones in this table, taken by TCRdb from immuneACCESS, are in-frame only. Not every clone is retained; where verified, under half of the shortfall comes from an unresolved V gene, and the cause of the rest is unknown. Clone size and the V and J calls come from that table; the DNA yielded D and trimming. Present in this sample are roughly 240,000 clones, 85% to 90% of which were seen just once. 2.6% of the sample goes to the ten largest clones.

This receptor was obtained from a man aged 18 to 35 in good health and CMV-seronegative. The V and J segments used are TRBV9 and TRBJ2-7; the D gene is unclear. Sequenced material: PBMCs. At the DNA level, the sequence is TGTGCCAGCAGCGTTGCGTCTAGCTCCTACGAGCAGTACTTC. It codes for CASSVASSSYEQYF.